One sample yielded the 20 T cell receptor beta chains listed below, sequenced in a study of blood T cell repertoires in COVID-19. TCRdb's table, derived via immunoSEQ multiplex PCR, lists solely in-frame clones and lacks some. The table includes tens of thousands of clones, 65% to 90% detected once. The sample consisted of peripheral blood. The receptors originated from a woman aged 55 to 70 with active COVID-19.

This clone appeared once. The chain employs TRBV5-5 and TRBJ1-4, with 8 bases aligning to TRBD1. The length of the CDR3 is 18 residues. V gave up 0 bases and J gave up 0 bases; unmatched junction bases: 7. Germline lookup yields CDR1 SGHKS and CDR2 YYEKEE (reference sequence). CDR3 DNA: TGTGCCAGCAGCTTGGGCAACAGGGGGGGATCAACTAATGAAAAACTGTTTTTT. As protein: CASSLGNRGGSTNEKLFF.

The V gene is TRBV28, the J gene TRBJ1-5, with TRBD1 as a possible D gene (6 bases). Germline V gives CDR1 MDHEN, CDR2 SYDVKM. V lost 7 bases and J 2 bases, leaving 6 bases between the germline ends. The CDR3 has 12 amino acids. The CDR3 DNA follows: TGTGCCAGCAACAGGGGCAATCAGCCCCAGCATTTT. Its protein product is CASNRGNQPQHF.

In its sample, this clone was seen once. The chain has TRBV24-1 and TRBJ1-2; weak D call: TRBD1 (5 bases). CDR3 length: 15 amino acids. Germline CDR1 is KGHDR and CDR2 is SFDVKD. The V end lost 4 bases, the J end lost 4 bases, and 15 bases lay between the germline ends. The CDR3: CATSEPGTLSYGYTF. The CDR3 DNA sequence: TGTGCCACCAGTGAACCCGGGACTCTCAGCTATGGCTACACCTTC.

V gene TRBV6-5 combines with J gene TRBJ1-1, with D perhaps TRBD1 (6 bases). Germline CDR1 is MNHEY and CDR2 is SVGAGI. There are 14 residues in the CDR3. Trimming stripped 5 bases from V and 5 bases from J, with 15 bases between. CDR3 DNA sequence: TGTGCCAGCAGTACTGGACAGATCGCGACTGAAGCTTTCTTT. Its translation: CASSTGQIATEAFF.

The chain links TRBV7-9 to TRBJ1-2; D not certain. Germline lookup yields CDR1 SEHNR and CDR2 FQNEAQ (reference sequence). The V end lost 1 base, the J end lost 5 bases, and 8 bases lay between the germline ends. There are 13 residues in the CDR3. CDR3 nucleotide sequence: TGTGCCAGCAGCTTAGACAGAATTTATGGCTACACCTTC. Its protein product is CASSLDRIYGYTF.

In its sample, this clone was seen a few times. The rearrangement links TRBV5-1 to TRBJ2-7, with unresolved D. There are 12 residues in the CDR3. V gave up 4 bases and J gave up 4 bases, with 9 bases separating them. Germline values: CDR1 SGHRS, CDR2 YFSETQ. CDR3: CASSLKPYEQYF. The DNA of the CDR3 is TGCGCCAGCAGCCTAAAGCCTTACGAGCAGTACTTC.

This chain links TRBV15 with TRBJ1-3; D is uncertain. With 3 bases removed from V and 4 bases from J, the gap between germline ends came to 7 bases. The CDR3 extends over 13 amino acids. CDR1 LNHNV and CDR2 YYDKDF come from the germline V gene (reference sequence). CDR3 DNA: TGTGCCACCAGCAGGGGAGGCGGAAACACCATATATTTT. This encodes CATSRGGGNTIYF. Supplemented by reference TRBV15 and TRBJ1-3, the full variable domain reads DAMVIQNPRYQVTQFGKPVTLSCSQTLNHNVMYWYQQKSSQAPKLLFHYYDKDFNNEADTPDNFQSRRPNTSFCFLDIRSPGLGDTAMYLCATSRGGGNTIYFGEGSWLTVV.

The rearrangement joins TRBV28 to TRBJ1-1; D perhaps matches TRBD1 (6 bases). CDR1 and CDR2 (germline): MDHEN, SYDVKM. This CDR3 is 13 amino acids long. V was cut by 6 bases and J by 6 bases, with 14 bases left in between. Written as DNA, the CDR3 is TGTGCCAGCAGAGGGGGGGCCAGGGCTGAAGCTTTCTTT. Residues: CASRGGARAEAFF.

The chain is built from TRBV28 and TRBJ2-7; TRBD1 matches 7 bases. The trim removed 7 bases at V and 3 bases at J, leaving 9 bases unmatched. The CDR3 is 14 residues long. CDR1 is MDHEN and CDR2 is SYDVKM in the germline V gene. Written as DNA, the CDR3 is TGTGCCAGCACCCGCCCGGGACAGATCTACGAGCAGTACTTC. Its protein product is CASTRPGQIYEQYF.

The chain is built from TRBV30 and TRBJ2-1; perhaps TRBD2 as D (6 bases). Trimming took 5 bases from V and 4 from J, leaving 6 bases between them. The CDR3 sequence is 11 residues long. Germline V gene sequence: CDR1 GTSNPN, CDR2 SVGIG (reference sequence). The CDR3 nucleotides read TGTGCCTGGCGGGGGTACAATGAGCAGTTCTTC. Amino acids: CAWRGYNEQFF. Combining the CDR3 with reference TRBV30 and TRBJ2-1 gives the whole variable domain SQTIHQWPATLVQPVGSPLSLECTVEGTSNPNLYWYRQAAGRGLQLLFYSVGIGQISSEVPQNLSASRPQDRQFILSSKKLLLSDSGFYLCAWRGYNEQFFGPGTRLTVL.

This chain joins TRBV28 and TRBJ1-2; TRBD1 agrees at 9 bases. Germline CDR1 MDHEN, CDR2 SYDVKM. The V gene end was trimmed by 7 bases and the J gene end by 1 base; junction bases not matched to a gene: 7. The CDR3 spans 15 residues. For the CDR3, the DNA is TGTGCCAGCACCCAACCGGGACAGGGTAACTATGGCTACACCTTC. Amino acid sequence: CASTQPGQGNYGYTF.

The genes are TRBV11-2 and TRBJ2-1; TRBD2 matches at 7 bases. CDR1 is SGHAT, CDR2 FQNNGV, per germline. This CDR3 comprises 15 residues. Trimming took 2 bases from V and 4 from J; bases not matched to a gene: 5. This CDR3 is CASSLYGTMYNEQFF. CDR3 sequence (DNA): TGTGCCAGCAGCTTATACGGGACTATGTACAATGAGCAGTTCTTC.

Here the CDR3 DNA reads TGCGCCAGCAGCTTTGGGGGCTCTAATGAAAAACTGTTTTTT. This translates into CASSFGGSNEKLFF. The chain recombines TRBV5-1 with TRBJ1-4; perhaps TRBD1 as D (6 bases). Trimming removed 2 bases at V and 3 bases at J, with 8 bases between. Germline loops: CDR1 SGHRS, CDR2 YFSETQ. The CDR3 is 14 amino acids.

This sequence joins TRBV7-2 and TRBJ2-1; D unclear. This CDR3 comprises 11 residues. Germline V gene sequence: CDR1 SGHTA, CDR2 FQGNSA. Trimming removed 8 bases at V and 3 bases at J, with 5 bases between. CDR3 sequence: CASGLYNEQFF. The CDR3 bases are TGTGCCAGCGGCCTCTACAATGAGCAGTTCTTC.

V gene TRBV2 combines with J gene TRBJ2-3; D unclear. CDR3 size: 12 residues. Germline lookup yields CDR1 SNHLY and CDR2 FYNNEI. V was shortened by 7 bases and J by 6 bases, with 11 bases between the two germline ends. CDR3 amino acids: CASIRPGDTQYF. CDR3 bases: TGTGCCAGCATTAGACCCGGGGATACGCAGTATTTT.

This chain links TRBV19 with TRBJ2-1, with 9 bases lining up with TRBD2. After removal of 1 base from V and 8 bases from J, the junction contained 6 bases not matched to a gene. Germline V gene sequence: CDR1 LNHDA, CDR2 SQIVND (reference sequence). This CDR3 is 15 amino acids long. The CDR3 DNA reads as TGTGCCAGTAGTATAGGGCGGGGGGGCAATGATGAGCAGTTCTTC. This encodes CASSIGRGGNDEQFF.

This rearrangement joins TRBV2 to TRBJ1-1; TRBD1 matches at 7 bases. The CDR3 contains 14 residues. The V gene end was trimmed by 6 bases and the J gene end by 1 base; junction bases not matched to a gene: 5. Germline V gene lookup returns CDR1 SNHLY and CDR2 FYNNEI. The DNA of the CDR3 is TGTGCCAGCAGGCTACAGGGGACGAACACTGAAGCTTTCTTT. This sequence encodes CASRLQGTNTEAFF.

The chain uses TRBV6-5 and TRBJ1-1; TRBD1 agrees at 7 bases. The CDR3 runs 15 residues. The V segment lost 2 bases and the J segment 2 bases; nucleotides outside the gene matches: 5. From germline, CDR1 is MNHEY and CDR2 SVGAGI. CDR3 coding DNA: TGTGCCAGCAGTTACGACGGGACAGCTAACACTGAAGCTTTCTTT. This sequence encodes CASSYDGTANTEAFF.

The V gene is TRBV19, the J gene TRBJ2-7, with 8 positions matching TRBD2. CDR3 size: 15 residues. J gave up 2 bases and V 5 bases, and 8 bases lay outside the gene matches. The germline V gene encodes CDR1 LNHDA and CDR2 SQIVND (reference sequence). CDR3 in DNA: TGTGCCAGTAGTCCGGGGGGGATGCGGACCTACGAGCAGTACTTC. Translated: CASSPGGMRTYEQYF.

V gene TRBV6-5 combines with J gene TRBJ2-7, with D maybe TRBD1 (7 bases). The CDR3 is 13 amino acids. Trimming pared 5 bases from V and 7 bases from J, leaving 15 bases between. Germline loops: CDR1 MNHEY, CDR2 SVGAGI. Here the CDR3 reads CASSISRGREQYF. In nucleotides, the CDR3 is TGTGCCAGCAGTATCTCCAGGGGGAGGGAGCAGTACTTC.